What follows are 15 T cell receptor beta chains derived from one specimen sequenced in a study of CD8 T cell repertoires and HIV-1 epitope variants. The protocol was immunoSEQ multiplex PCR, while the TCRdb copy is restricted to in-frame clones and leaves out a portion. This table has some 5,000 clones, just over 65% appearing once. These receptors are not linked to any known antigen. Sequenced sample: cultured CD8+ T cells derived from PBMCs. The source is a male donor with HIV.

This clone was recorded a few times. V gene TRBV5-1 combines with J gene TRBJ2-7; 12 nucleotides match TRBD2. Germline-derived CDR1 and CDR2 are SGHRS and YFSETQ. The V segment lost 5 bases and the J segment 0 bases; nucleotides outside the gene matches: 9. The CDR3 sequence is 17 residues long. The CDR3 region is CASSRTSGTTSSYEQYF. CDR3 nucleotides: TGCGCCAGCAGTCGGACTAGCGGGACTACTAGCTCCTACGAGCAGTACTTC.

V and J are TRBV30 and TRBJ1-4; weak D call: TRBD1 (5 bases). This CDR3 is built from 12 residues. V was trimmed by 8 bases and J by 5 bases, leaving 12 bases between them. In germline, CDR1 is GTSNPN, CDR2 SVGIG (reference sequence). The CDR3, as DNA: TGTGCCAGTCGGGGACTGAATGAAAAACTGTTTTTT. Amino acid sequence: CASRGLNEKLFF.

V usage is TRBV9 and J usage is TRBJ2-1; 7 bases fit TRBD2. Germline CDR1 is SGDLS and CDR2 is YYNGEE. The ends lost 2 bases at V and 6 bases at J; junction bases unmatched: 8. This CDR3 region has 15 residues. CDR3 protein: CASSVGGRAANEQFF. CDR3 DNA: TGTGCCAGCAGCGTGGGTGGGAGGGCAGCCAATGAGCAGTTCTTC.

As DNA, the CDR3 is TGTGCCAGCAGCCCCGGACTGGGACAGGGGGACACTGAAGCTTTCTTT. Translation gives CASSPGLGQGDTEAFF. This sequence joins TRBV5-6 and TRBJ1-1; 11 nucleotides line up with TRBD1. The V gene's germline CDR1 is SGHDT and CDR2 YYEEEE. Trimming at V came to 4 bases and at J to 3 bases, leaving 8 bases not matched to a gene. This CDR3 comprises 16 residues.

This chain connects TRBV5-1 to TRBJ2-3, with TRBD2 identical over 8 bases. CDR3 length equals 17 residues. Trimming cost V 0 bases and J 4 bases; bases outside gene matches: 10. Germline lookup yields CDR1 SGHRS and CDR2 YFSETQ. The CDR3 loop reads CASSLAKAGELADTQYF. In DNA form, the CDR3 reads TGCGCCAGCAGCTTGGCCAAAGCGGGAGAATTGGCAGATACGCAGTATTTT.

The genes are TRBV7-6 and TRBJ2-1; TRBD2 matches at 10 bases. This CDR3 is built from 14 residues. Germline assignment: CDR1 SGHVS and CDR2 FNYEAQ. J lost 8 bases, V lost 5 bases, and 6 bases had no gene match. The CDR3 DNA follows: TGTGCCAGCAGCAACAGCGGGAGGGCCTATGAGCAGTTCTTC. This sequence encodes CASSNSGRAYEQFF.

The chain couples TRBV28 to TRBJ2-1; possibly TRBD1 for D (5 bases). V was trimmed by 6 bases and J by 4 bases, leaving 16 bases between them. Per germline, CDR1 MDHEN and CDR2 SYDVKM. The CDR3 loop spans 15 amino acids. DNA of the CDR3: TGTGCCAGCAGACCTAGACAGCCTGATTACAATGAGCAGTTCTTC. Translating gives CASRPRQPDYNEQFF.

This clone was seen more than once but under ten times. This chain connects TRBV6-5 to TRBJ2-7; possible D gene TRBD1, 5 bases. The CDR3 contains 14 residues. Looked up from germline, CDR1 is MNHEY and CDR2 is SVGAGI. V was trimmed by 2 bases and J by 3 bases, leaving 11 bases between them. CDR3 sequence (DNA): TGTGCCAGCAGTTACGAGGCAGACAGCTACGAGCAGTACTTC. As protein: CASSYEADSYEQYF.

This clone has only one observation. The J gene is TRBJ2-6, the V gene TRBV27; D gene unclear. The CDR3 sequence is 17 residues long. The germline V gene encodes CDR1 MNHEY and CDR2 SMNVEV (reference sequence). The ends were cut back, 2 bases at V and 4 bases at J, with 15 bases in the middle. Here the CDR3 reads CASSLSAENPGANVLTF. The CDR3 DNA is TGTGCCAGCAGTTTAAGCGCGGAAAACCCGGGGGCCAACGTCCTGACTTTC.

The genes are TRBV5-6 and TRBJ2-3; 9 bases line up with TRBD1. Germline trimming cut 2 bases from V and 5 bases from J; bases unmatched to any gene: 3. The CDR3 has 14 amino acids. CDR1 and CDR2 from the germline V gene are SGHDT and YYEEEE. The CDR3 is CASSFGDREDTQYF. The CDR3 bases are TGTGCCAGCAGCTTTGGGGACAGGGAAGATACGCAGTATTTT. Based on the CDR3 plus reference TRBV5-6 and TRBJ2-3, the full variable domain is DAGVTQSPTHLIKTRGQQVTLRCSPKSGHDTVSWYQQALGQGPQFIFQYYEEEERQRGNFPDRFSGHQFPNYSSELNVNALLLGDSALYLCASSFGDREDTQYFGPGTRLTVL.

This clone has a single count. The chain has TRBV11-3 and TRBJ2-3, with a possible D match to TRBD1 (5 bases). Trimming removed 4 bases at V and 4 bases at J, with 6 bases between. The germline V gene has CDR1 SGHNT and CDR2 YENEEA. This CDR3 has 12 residues. The CDR3 DNA reads TGTGCCAGCAGCTCGACAGCAGATACGCAGTATTTT. Residues: CASSSTADTQYF.

The V and J genes are TRBV10-2 and TRBJ1-1; no clear D. CDR1 WSHSY and CDR2 SAAADI come from the germline V gene. The CDR3 sequence is 14 residues long. V lost 1 base and J lost 3, with 9 bases in between. CDR3 sequence reads: CASSELELYTEAFF. In DNA form, the CDR3 reads TGCGCCAGCAGTGAGTTGGAACTTTACACTGAAGCTTTCTTT.

The rearrangement joins TRBV28 to TRBJ2-1, with D tentatively TRBD1 (6 bases). Germline CDR1 MDHEN, CDR2 SYDVKM. V lost 2 bases and J lost 6, with 8 bases in between. CDR3 length: 13 amino acids. CDR3 bases: TGTGCCAGCAGTTTACACAGGGCCAATGAGCAGTTCTTC. Translated, it gives CASSLHRANEQFF.

This clone was detected once. V and J are TRBV5-6 and TRBJ2-7; perhaps TRBD1 as D (6 bases). The CDR3 consists of 13 residues. Germline V gives CDR1 SGHDT, CDR2 YYEEEE. The V gene lost 4 bases and the J gene lost 4 bases, with 12 bases spanning the gap. The CDR3, as DNA: TGTGCCAGCAGCAGCGACAGGAGTTACGAGCAGTACTTC. The encoded protein is CASSSDRSYEQYF.

CDR3 nucleotides: TGTGCCAGCAGCTTGATGGGGGAATTGCTCTACGAGCAGTACTTC. This encodes CASSLMGELLYEQYF. This rearrangement joins TRBV5-6 to TRBJ2-7; D may correspond to TRBD1 or TRBD2 (5 bases each). The ends were cut back, 1 base at V and 3 bases at J, with 14 bases in the middle. CDR3 length: 15 residues. Per the germline V gene, CDR1 is SGHDT and CDR2 is YYEEEE.